The subject of this entry is one T cell receptor beta chain. The sample comes from a study of blood T cell repertoires in COVID-19. Original analysis: Amplifying reference gene primers gave estimates of nucleated cell counts. Profiling relied on immunoSEQ multiplex PCR, and the TCRdb table lists in-frame clones only, not all of them. The V and J calls and the clone size are those of that table, but D and trimming were determined from the DNA. The table shows around 160,000 clones, with 75% to 85% occurring only once. Donors of Cohort 3 who recovered were those that had two negative PCRs, clearance, or symptom resolution. CDR1 LNHDA and CDR2 SQIVND come from the germline V gene (reference sequence). The CDR3 extends over 15 amino acids. Trimming pared 5 bases from V and 0 bases from J, leaving 10 bases between.

This TCR was recovered from a man in his forties who had recovered from COVID-19. The chain recombines TRBV19 with TRBJ1-4, with D uncertain. Sequencing input: PBMCs or T cells enriched from blood (not recorded which). The DNA for the CDR3 is TGTGCCAGTAGTTTTGGAGCAGCAACTAATGAAAAACTGTTTTTT. It translates to CASSFGAATNEKLFF.